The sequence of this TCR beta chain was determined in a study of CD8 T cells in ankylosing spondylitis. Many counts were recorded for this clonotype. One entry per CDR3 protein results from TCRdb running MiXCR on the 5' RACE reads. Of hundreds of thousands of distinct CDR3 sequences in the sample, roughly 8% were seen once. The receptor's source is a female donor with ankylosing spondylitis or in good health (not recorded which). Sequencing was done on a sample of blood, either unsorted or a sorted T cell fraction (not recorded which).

CDR3 in DNA: TGTGCCAGCAGTAGGACAGGGGGCAACACTGAAGCTTTCTTT. This translates into CASSRTGGNTEAFF. The chain links TRBV6-2 or TRBV6-3 to TRBJ1-1; TRBD1 matches 11 bases. The CDR3 covers 14 residues. J was trimmed by 2 bases and V by 5 bases; bases with no gene match: 1. Germline V gives CDR1 MNHEY, CDR2 SVGEGT.